This T cell receptor (beta chain) was identified in a study of identical twins. This CDR3 is 14 amino acids long. The V segment lost 5 bases and the J segment 4 bases; nucleotides outside the gene matches: 8. CDR1 and CDR2 (germline): SGHRS, YFSETQ. This clonotype was detected a few times. MiXCR, run by TCRdb on the 5' RACE reads, gives a single entry per CDR3 protein. Of about 470,000 distinct CDR3 sequences in the sample, 20% to 25% were seen once. These data also featured in a second study, about T cells expressing NK-cell markers.

The receptor comes from a woman under 30 in good health. Sequencing was carried out using CD4+ T cells sorted from blood. This chain connects TRBV5-1 to TRBJ2-5; 7 bases are a match to TRBD2. The CDR3 coding sequence is TGCGCCAGCAGTCCCGGCGTAGCGGGAGAGACCCAGTACTTC. Encoded protein: CASSPGVAGETQYF.